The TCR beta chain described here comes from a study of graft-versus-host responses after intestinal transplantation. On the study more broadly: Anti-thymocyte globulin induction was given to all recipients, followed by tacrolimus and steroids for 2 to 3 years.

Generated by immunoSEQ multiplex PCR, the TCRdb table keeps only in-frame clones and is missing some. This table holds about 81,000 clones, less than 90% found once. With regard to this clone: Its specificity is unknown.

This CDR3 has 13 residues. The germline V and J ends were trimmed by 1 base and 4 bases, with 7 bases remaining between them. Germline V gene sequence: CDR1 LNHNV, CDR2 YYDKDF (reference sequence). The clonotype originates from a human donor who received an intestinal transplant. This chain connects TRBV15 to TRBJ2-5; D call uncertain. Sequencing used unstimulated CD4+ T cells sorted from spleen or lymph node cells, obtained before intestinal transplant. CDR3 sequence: CATSRGARETQYF. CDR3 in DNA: TGTGCCACCAGCAGAGGGGCGCGAGAGACCCAGTACTTC.